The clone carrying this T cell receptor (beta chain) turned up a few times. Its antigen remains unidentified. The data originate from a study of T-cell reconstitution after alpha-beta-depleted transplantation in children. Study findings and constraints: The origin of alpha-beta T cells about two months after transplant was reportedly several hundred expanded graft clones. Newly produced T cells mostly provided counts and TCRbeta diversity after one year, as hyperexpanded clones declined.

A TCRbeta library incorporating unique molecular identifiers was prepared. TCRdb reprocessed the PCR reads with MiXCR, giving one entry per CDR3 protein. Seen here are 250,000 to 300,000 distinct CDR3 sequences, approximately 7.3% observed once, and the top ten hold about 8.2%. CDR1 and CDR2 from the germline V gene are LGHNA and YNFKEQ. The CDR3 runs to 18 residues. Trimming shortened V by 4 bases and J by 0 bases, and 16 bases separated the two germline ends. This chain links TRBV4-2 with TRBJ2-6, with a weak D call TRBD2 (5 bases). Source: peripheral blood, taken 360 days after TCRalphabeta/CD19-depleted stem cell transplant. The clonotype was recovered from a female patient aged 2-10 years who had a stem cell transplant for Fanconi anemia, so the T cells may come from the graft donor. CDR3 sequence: CASSPALGRVSGANVLTF. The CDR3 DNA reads TGTGCCAGCAGCCCCGCACTAGGAAGGGTCTCTGGGGCCAACGTCCTGACTTTC.